Below, 8 T cell receptor beta chains from the same sample are listed, as sequenced in a study of molecular identifiers for immune sequencing clone quantification. TCRdb reprocessed the PCR reads with MiXCR, giving one entry per CDR3 protein. The sample includes about 640,000 distinct CDR3 sequences, about 20% of them seen just once. Input material: naive CD8+ T cells from blood, with Jurkat cell RNA spiked in. Regarding subset: FACS-sorted CD8+CD4-CCR7+CD45RA+ naive T cells. All receptors derive from a human donor in good health. Some libraries in this study had Jurkat cell RNA spiked in.

This clonotype was seen at least ten times. V usage is TRBV6-5 and J usage is TRBJ2-1; D possibly corresponds to TRBD1 (5 bases). CDR3 size: 14 residues. Trimming stripped 0 bases from V and 8 bases from J, with 11 bases between. Germline V lookup: CDR1 MNHEY, CDR2 SVGAGI. This CDR3 reads CASSYSNGHHEQFF. The DNA for the CDR3 is TGTGCCAGCAGTTACTCGAATGGACACCATGAGCAGTTCTTC.

In its sample, this clonotype was seen many times. The chain combines TRBV27 with TRBJ2-1, with 10 bases fitting TRBD2. The CDR3 runs 15 residues. Germline V gene lookup returns CDR1 MNHEY and CDR2 SMNVEV (reference sequence). With V trimmed by 5 bases and J by 5 bases, 6 bases remained unmatched. The CDR3 reads CASSPSSGGHNEQFF. The CDR3 DNA is TGTGCCAGCAGTCCGTCTAGCGGGGGCCACAATGAGCAGTTCTTC.

The table lists this clonotype with many counts. V and J are TRBV6-5 and TRBJ1-2; 7 bases match TRBD1. This CDR3 has 16 residues. CDR1 MNHEY and CDR2 SVGAGI come from the germline V gene. Trimming took 5 bases from V and 2 from J; bases not matched to a gene: 11. CDR3 amino acids: CASSLRQGGVNYGYTF. DNA for the CDR3: TGTGCCAGCAGTCTCCGACAGGGAGGTGTCAACTATGGCTACACCTTC.

This clonotype was seen only a few times. The rearrangement uses TRBV19 and TRBJ2-1, with 12 bases lining up with TRBD2. V was clipped by 4 bases and J by 6 bases; unmatched bases: 10. The CDR3 runs 17 residues. CDR1 and CDR2 from the germline V gene are LNHDA and SQIVND (reference sequence). The CDR3 coding sequence is TGTGCCAGTAGTAGCCGTGTACTAGCGGGGGGCTTCAATGAGCAGTTCTTC. Amino acids: CASSSRVLAGGFNEQFF.

This clonotype has at least ten counts. The rearrangement uses TRBV3-1 and TRBJ2-2; D gene unclear. The CDR3 has 19 amino acids. Per germline, CDR1 LGHDT and CDR2 YNNKEL (reference sequence). V was shortened by 0 bases and J by 0 bases, with 17 bases between the two germline ends. The CDR3 loop reads CASSQDGGFWPSNTGELFF. CDR3 DNA sequence: TGTGCCAGCAGCCAAGATGGCGGCTTCTGGCCGTCGAACACCGGGGAGCTGTTTTTT.

This clonotype was seen ten or more times. The chain employs TRBV7-3 and TRBJ2-3; a possible D gene is TRBD2 (5 bases). Germline CDR1 SGHTA, CDR2 FQGTGA. The CDR3 is 13 amino acids. The V and J ends lost 7 bases and 3 bases respectively, with 11 bases between them. The CDR3 protein is CASKLVETDTQYF. CDR3 nucleotide sequence: TGTGCCAGCAAACTAGTTGAAACAGATACGCAGTATTTT.

Regarding this clonotype: This could be a read error, since a much larger clone is one nucleotide away. The gene calls are TRBV29-1 and TRBJ2-1; 10 bases map to TRBD2. Germline loops: CDR1 SQVTM, CDR2 ANQGSEA. The CDR3 extends over 15 amino acids. The CDR3 DNA sequence: TGCAGCCTTAGCGGGACTAGCGAGATATACAATGGGCAGTTCTTC. Its translation: CSLSGTSEIYNGQFF.

This clonotype was detected only a few times. The chain combines TRBV4-3 with TRBJ1-2; 9 bases match TRBD1. The length of the CDR3 is 16 residues. Germline CDR1 reads LGHNA; CDR2 reads YSLEER. With V trimmed by 4 bases and J by 4 bases, 10 bases remained unmatched. CDR3 nucleotides: TGCGCCAGCAGCCCCCGGGACAGGGATGATGTCTATGGCTACACCTTC. It yields the protein CASSPRDRDDVYGYTF.